This T cell receptor (beta chain) was sequenced for a study of T cells in Graves' hyperthyroidism and ophthalmopathy. Study information: Peripheral blood was taken when the disease was first diagnosed, before any treatment began.

The CDR3 loop spans 14 amino acids. Per germline, CDR1 MNHEY and CDR2 SVGEGT. The V gene lost 10 bases and the J gene lost 4 bases, with 16 bases spanning the gap. This clonotype was seen more than once but under ten times. Its antigen is not known. Broader study findings: The model's output predicted ophthalmopathy at a median of roughly 6 months prior to onset.

Investigators excluded patients with uncontrolled infection, other autoimmune disease, pregnancy or lactation. The source material, RNA transcripts, was used to amplify TCR beta CDR3 regions. First-round RT-PCR of the TCR CDR3 relied on the HTBI primer set. TCRdb reprocessed the multiplex PCR reads with MiXCR, giving one entry per CDR3 protein. The sample shows 450,000 to 500,000 distinct CDR3 sequences, 22% of them seen only once. The sample taken for sequencing was blood. V gene TRBV6-2 or TRBV6-3 combines with J gene TRBJ2-2; D is unclear. The TCR comes from a woman aged 65 to 85 with Graves' ophthalmopathy. The CDR3 bases are TGTGCCATCCAATCGAGTCGGGCCACCGGGGAGCTGTTTTTT. This sequence encodes CAIQSSRATGELFF.